The 10 T cell receptor beta chains below were found in one sample sequenced in a study of T cells in Graves' hyperthyroidism and ophthalmopathy. Amplified TCR beta CDR3 regions derived from RNA transcripts. Using the HTBI primer set, a first-round RT-PCR was run on the TCR CDR3. MiXCR, run by TCRdb on the multiplex PCR reads, gives a single entry per CDR3 protein. This sample has over 550,000 distinct CDR3 sequences, with over 15% found just once. The sequenced material came from blood. The receptors here all came from a woman aged 18-35 years with Graves' hyperthyroidism.

This clonotype was seen repeatedly, ten times or more. The chain has TRBV11-2 and TRBJ2-7, with 8 bases fitting TRBD2. With V trimmed by 3 bases and J by 5 bases, 6 bases remained unmatched. Germline assignment: CDR1 SGHAT and CDR2 FQNNGV. The CDR3 extends over 14 amino acids. The CDR3 region has the DNA TGTGCCAGCAGCTTTCCCGGACTAGCCCACGAGCAGTACTTC. Translation: CASSFPGLAHEQYF.

In this sample, this clonotype turned up many times. The chain is built from TRBV7-9 and TRBJ2-1; D may be TRBD2 (5 bases). V was shortened by 5 bases and J by 5 bases, with 13 bases between the two germline ends. The CDR3 sequence is 14 residues long. In germline, CDR1 is SEHNR, CDR2 FQNEAQ (reference sequence). In nucleotides, the CDR3 is TGTGCCAGCAGCCCGGTGAGGGAGAACAATGAGCAGTTCTTC. It translates to CASSPVRENNEQFF.

There are many counts of this clonotype. The chain links TRBV20-1 to TRBJ2-3, with 9 bases fitting TRBD1. J lost 0 bases, V lost 0 bases, and 7 bases had no gene match. Germline V CDR1 and CDR2: DFQATT, SNEGSKA (reference sequence). This CDR3 region has 17 residues. CDR3 bases: TGCAGTGCTAGAGATGGGACAGGGAGACTCAGCACAGATACGCAGTATTTT. Translating it yields CSARDGTGRLSTDTQYF.

The chain recombines TRBV18 with TRBJ1-5; perhaps TRBD1 as D (5 bases). The V end lost 2 bases, the J end lost 2 bases, and 10 bases lay between the germline ends. The CDR3 runs 15 residues. The V gene's germline CDR1 is KGHSH and CDR2 LQKENI. CDR3 coding DNA: TGTGCCAGCTCACCAATGGGGGGAGGCAATCAGCCCCAGCATTTT. This translates into CASSPMGGGNQPQHF.

This clonotype was seen ten or more times. The J gene is TRBJ2-7, the V gene TRBV7-3; D might be TRBD2 (5 bases). The ends were cut back, 0 bases at V and 6 bases at J, with 9 bases in the middle. The germline gives CDR1 SGHTA, CDR2 FQGTGA. The CDR3 consists of 13 residues. The CDR3 nucleotides read TGTGCCAGCAGCTTAACGGCTAGCTCCGAGCAGTACTTC. This encodes CASSLTASSEQYF.

In its sample, this clonotype was seen a few times. The chain has TRBV9 and TRBJ2-5; tentatively, D is TRBD2 (6 bases). Trimming left V 0 bases short and J 1 base short, with 19 bases between. CDR1 and CDR2 from the germline V gene are SGDLS and YYNGEE. The CDR3 has 18 amino acids. The chain's CDR3 is CASSVAGPVPGVQETQYF. CDR3 in DNA: TGTGCCAGCAGCGTAGCCGGGCCGGTTCCGGGAGTCCAAGAGACCCAGTACTTC.

The rearrangement links TRBV7-6 to TRBJ2-1, with 9 bases lining up with TRBD1. The germline V gene has CDR1 SGHVS and CDR2 FNYEAQ. The CDR3 loop spans 13 amino acids. V was pared by 6 bases and J by 10 bases, with 7 bases of the junction left unmatched. The DNA for the CDR3 is TGTGCCAGCAGTCGACAGGGGGTCAGGGAGCAGTTCTTC. This translates into CASSRQGVREQFF.

This clonotype was found a few times. The rearrangement links TRBV5-4 to TRBJ2-1; 16 nucleotides align to TRBD2. With 4 bases clipped from V and 4 bases from J, the junction kept 2 bases outside the gene matches. Per germline, CDR1 SGHNT and CDR2 YYREEE (reference sequence). The CDR3 spans 16 residues. Here the CDR3 DNA reads TGTGCCAGCAGCGGGGGACTAGCGGGAGGGTACAATGAGCAGTTCTTC. It translates to CASSGGLAGGYNEQFF.

The rearrangement uses TRBV30 and TRBJ1-6, with 10 bases that match TRBD1. Trimming removed 3 bases from V and 7 bases from J; junction bases left unmatched: 3. Germline CDR1 reads GTSNPN; CDR2 reads SVGIG (reference sequence). The CDR3 totals 14 residues. The CDR3 DNA is TGTGCCTGGAGCCTGACAGGGGGCAATTCACCCCTCCACTTT. Translating it yields CAWSLTGGNSPLHF.

This clonotype appeared a few times. The chain has TRBV12-3 or TRBV12-4 and TRBJ1-6; no firm D call. This CDR3 contains 12 residues. The germline V and J ends were trimmed by 6 bases and 13 bases, with 13 bases remaining between them. CDR3 coding DNA: TGTGCCAGCAGGGAGGCCGTCCTCCCCCTCCACTTT. Translating it yields CASREAVLPLHF.